This T cell receptor beta chain emerged from a study of blood T cells in healthy people across ages. Primers used in a second PCR of roughly 7 to 11 cycles were a sample-barcoded 5' primer and a J-beta primer mix. Researchers report that a template-switch adaptor with 12 random nucleotides tagged each cDNA molecule. TCRdb reprocessed the 5' RACE reads via MiXCR and lists one record per CDR3 protein. The sample holds roughly 700,000 distinct CDR3 sequences, 45% to 50% seen once. A remark on this clonotype: Its target is not known. A read error may explain this, as a much larger clone is one base away.

Approximately 10 milliliters was the volume of peripheral blood drawn from each donor. Study-wide points: Possibly confounding the expanded clonotype changes was the fact that donor CMV status was unknown. Older individuals had lower TCR beta diversity per million T cells (the decline was roughly linear).

This receptor was obtained from a woman aged 55-69 years in good health. The source material was blood.

DNA for the CDR3: TGTGCCGGCAGCCGGGGTAGTCAAGAGACCCAGTACTTC. It codes for CAGSRGSQETQYF. The chain has TRBV7-2 and TRBJ2-5; D is perhaps TRBD2 (5 bases). This CDR3 comprises 13 residues. Germline V gene sequence: CDR1 SGHTA, CDR2 FQGNSA. Looking up the rest from reference TRBV7-2 and TRBJ2-5 gives the full variable domain: GAGVSQSPSNKVTEKGKDVELRCDPISGHTALYWYRQSLGQGLEFLIYFQGNSAPDKSGLPSDRFSAERTGGSVSTLTIQRTQQEDSAVYLCAGSRGSQETQYFGPGTRLLVL.